This T cell receptor beta chain was found in a study of tissue T cells after allogeneic stem cell transplantation. Overall study results and limits: Few T cell clones were shared across patients, but motif clusters showed tissue-specific shared signatures. In patients and mice, blood and spleen missed much of tissue repertoire.

As concerns this clone: Its specificity is not known. Gene labels here are mouse ones. The observed sequence ends 1 residue before the CDR3 terminus, with the missing tail filled in from the germline J gene.

The assay was immunoSEQ multiplex PCR, and TCRdb's table has in-frame clones only and misses some. The sample yields about 500 clones, about 70% seen once. V was pared by 5 bases and J by 0 bases, with 2 bases of the junction left unmatched. This CDR3 is 14 amino acids long. Germline V gene sequence: CDR1 NNHDY, CDR2 SYVADS. The clonotype was recovered from a female BALB/c mouse in good health. The strain bears MHC haplotype H2-d. V is TRBV13-3 and J is TRBJ1-5; 7 positions agree with TRBD1. Specimen: liver tissue. CDR3 amino acids: CASRDRYNNQAPLF. The sequenced CDR3 bases are TGTGCCAGCAGGGACAGGTATAACAACCAGGCTCCGCTT. The full variable domain, rest sourced from reference TRBV13-3 and TRBJ1-5, is EAAVTQSPRSKVAVTGGKVTLSCHQTNNHDYMYWYRQDTGHGLRLIHYSYVADSTEKGDIPDGYKASRPSQENFSLILELASLSQTAVYFCASRDRYNNQAPLFGEGTRLSVL.